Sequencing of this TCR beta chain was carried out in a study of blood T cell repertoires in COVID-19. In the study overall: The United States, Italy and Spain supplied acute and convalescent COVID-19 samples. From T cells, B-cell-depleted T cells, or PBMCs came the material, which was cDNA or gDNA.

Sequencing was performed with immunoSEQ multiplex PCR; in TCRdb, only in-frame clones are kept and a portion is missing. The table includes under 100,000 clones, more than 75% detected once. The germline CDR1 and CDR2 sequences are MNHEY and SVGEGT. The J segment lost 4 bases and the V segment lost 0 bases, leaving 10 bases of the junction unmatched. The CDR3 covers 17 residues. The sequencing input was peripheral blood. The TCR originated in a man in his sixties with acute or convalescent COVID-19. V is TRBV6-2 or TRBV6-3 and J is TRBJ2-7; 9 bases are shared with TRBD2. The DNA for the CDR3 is TGTGCCAGCAGTTACTCCCAGGAGCGGGGGGACCCGTACGAGCAGTACTTC. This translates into CASSYSQERGDPYEQYF.